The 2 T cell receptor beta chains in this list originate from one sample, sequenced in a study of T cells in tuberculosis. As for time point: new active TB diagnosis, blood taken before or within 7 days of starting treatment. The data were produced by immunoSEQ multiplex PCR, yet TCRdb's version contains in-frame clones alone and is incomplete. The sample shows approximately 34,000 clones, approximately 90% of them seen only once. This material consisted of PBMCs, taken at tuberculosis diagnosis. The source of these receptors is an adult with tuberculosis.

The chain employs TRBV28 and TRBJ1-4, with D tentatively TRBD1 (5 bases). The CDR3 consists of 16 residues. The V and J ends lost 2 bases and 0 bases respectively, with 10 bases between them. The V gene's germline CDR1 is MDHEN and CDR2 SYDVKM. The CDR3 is CASSLVIGATNEKLFF. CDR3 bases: TGTGCCAGCAGTTTAGTGATAGGGGCAACTAATGAAAAACTGTTTTTT.

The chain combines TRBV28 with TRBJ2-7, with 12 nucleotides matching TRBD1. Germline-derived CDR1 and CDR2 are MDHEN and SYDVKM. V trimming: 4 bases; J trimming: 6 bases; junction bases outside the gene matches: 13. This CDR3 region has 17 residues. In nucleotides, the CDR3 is TGTGCCAGCAGTTACCTCCTCCGGGACAGGGGGCTAAGCGAGCAGTACTTC. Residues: CASSYLLRDRGLSEQYF.